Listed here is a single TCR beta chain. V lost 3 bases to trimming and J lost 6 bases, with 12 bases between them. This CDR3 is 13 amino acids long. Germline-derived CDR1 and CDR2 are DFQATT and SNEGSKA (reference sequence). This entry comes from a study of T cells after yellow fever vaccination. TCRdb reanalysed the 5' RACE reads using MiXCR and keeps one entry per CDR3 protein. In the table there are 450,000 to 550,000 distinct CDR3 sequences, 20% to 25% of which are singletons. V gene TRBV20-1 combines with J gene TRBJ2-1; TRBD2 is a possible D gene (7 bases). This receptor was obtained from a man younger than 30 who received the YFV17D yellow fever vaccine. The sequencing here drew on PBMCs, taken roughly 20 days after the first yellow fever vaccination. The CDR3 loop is CSASPGGSNEQFF. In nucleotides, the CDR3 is TGCAGTGCTAGCCCGGGGGGCTCCAATGAGCAGTTCTTC.